Sequencing of this T cell receptor beta chain was carried out in a study of vaccination and CD4 T cells after COVID-19. Whole-study context: Blood was drawn a median around 70 days post second dose, range 14 to 241. Stimulation of cells relied on overlapping spike peptides derived from SARS-CoV-2, HCoV-NL63, HCoV-OC43 and HCoV-229E.

Oncomine TCR Beta short-read sequencing was applied to DNA from cultured CD4+ T cells. TCRdb analysed the PCR reads with MiXCR anew, one entry per CDR3 protein. The sample consists of 15,000 to 25,000 distinct CDR3 sequences, around 41% of them appearing once. On this clonotype itself: Antigen specificity is unknown.

Treatment given: roughly nine-day PBMC culture with coronavirus spike peptide pools or control peptides (ViraFEST assay). Peptide pools at approximately 11 ug/ml stimulated about 1.8 million PBMCs per well with approximately 9.1 IU/ml IL-2. This TCR derives from a human donor with COVID-19. Sequenced material: cultured CD4+ T cells from blood.

The CDR3 region is CASSLTLGRANTGELFF. CDR3 nucleotide sequence: TGTGCCAGCAGCTTAACACTTGGGCGCGCGAACACCGGGGAGCTGTTTTTT. The rearrangement links TRBV11-3 to TRBJ2-2; no clear D gene. Germline-derived CDR1 and CDR2 are SGHNT and YENEEA. V was cut by 2 bases and J by 0 bases, with 13 bases left in between. The CDR3 spans 17 residues.